This passage covers 14 T cell receptor beta chains from one sample sequenced in a study of radiotherapy plus CTLA-4 blockade in lung cancer. Data came from immunoSEQ multiplex PCR; TCRdb stores just in-frame clones and leaves some out. The sample has about 76,000 clones; 60% to 85% are singletons. Sequenced material: peripheral blood, taken from a patient treated with radiotherapy plus ipilimumab. These receptors came from a human donor with non-small cell lung cancer whose response to radiotherapy plus ipilimumab could not be evaluated. Some clones in this sample may be carry-over from other donors' samples.

The chain joins TRBV27 to TRBJ2-3, with 10 bases fitting TRBD2. V dropped 4 bases and J dropped 1; count of bases not matched to a gene: 5. CDR3 length: 16 residues. The germline CDR1 and CDR2 sequences are MNHEY and SMNVEV (reference sequence). The CDR3 DNA reads TGTGCCAGCAGTTCCCTACTAGCGGGGCGCACAGATACGCAGTATTTT. As protein: CASSSLLAGRTDTQYF.

The V call is TRBV19, the J call TRBJ1-5; D might be TRBD1 (5 bases). CDR1 and CDR2 (germline): LNHDA, SQIVND (reference sequence). The ends were cut back, 0 bases at V and 7 bases at J, with 10 bases in the middle. CDR3 size: 14 residues. The CDR3 spells CASSIERGTQPQHF. CDR3 nucleotide sequence: TGTGCCAGTAGTATAGAACGGGGGACGCAGCCCCAGCATTTT.

The V call is TRBV6-1, the J call TRBJ2-5; 7 bases agree with TRBD1. The end of the DNA is better explained by TRBJ2-7, so the J call may be wrong. The CDR3 is 15 residues long. The germline CDR1 and CDR2 sequences are MNHNS and SASEGT. The CDR3 coding sequence is TGTGCCAGCAGTGAAGCCACAGGGGTGGGAAACGAGCAGTACTTC. Its protein is CASSEATGVGNEQYF.

V gene TRBV5-1 combines with J gene TRBJ2-2; TRBD1 might be the D (6 bases). Trimming removed 0 bases at V and 0 bases at J, with 9 bases between. This CDR3 is 16 amino acids long. Germline V lookup: CDR1 SGHRS, CDR2 YFSETQ. The CDR3, as DNA: TGCGCCAGCAGCTTGGCCCCAGGGGCGAACACCGGGGAGCTGTTTTTT. Protein: CASSLAPGANTGELFF. The full variable domain, in which reference TRBV5-1 and TRBJ2-2 provide the parts outside the CDR3, is KAGVTQTPRYLIKTRGQQVTLSCSPISGHRSVSWYQQTPGQGLQFLFEYFSETQRNKGNFPGRFSGRQFSNSRSEMNVSTLELGDSALYLCASSLAPGANTGELFFGEGSRLTVL.

The chain recombines TRBV11-2 with TRBJ2-7; no clear D. CDR1 is SGHAT and CDR2 is FQNNGV in the germline V gene. CDR3 length: 13 amino acids. Trimming cost V 2 bases and J 6 bases, with 11 bases left between them. The CDR3 DNA is TGTGCCAGCAGCTTATCCAGGAAGGCCGAGCAGTACTTC. Translated: CASSLSRKAEQYF.

This clone has just one count. The V gene is TRBV19, the J gene TRBJ2-3; 9 bases match TRBD1. The CDR3 contains 16 residues. J was trimmed by 5 bases and V by 4 bases; bases with no gene match: 10. Germline CDR1 LNHDA, CDR2 SQIVND (reference sequence). CDR3 bases: TGTGCCAGTAGTAGAGGGGGGACAGGGAGGGTAGATACGCAGTATTTT. Residues: CASSRGGTGRVDTQYF.

The gene calls are TRBV4-1 and TRBJ2-1; 7 bases fit TRBD2. Germline lookup yields CDR1 MGHRA and CDR2 YSYEKL. V dropped 0 bases and J dropped 5; count of bases not matched to a gene: 7. The CDR3 consists of 16 residues. The CDR3 region has the DNA TGCGCCAGCAGCCAAGAGTGGGGGGGGAGCCACAATGAGCAGTTCTTC. Its translation is CASSQEWGGSHNEQFF.

The rearrangement links TRBV13 to TRBJ2-2; 9 positions match TRBD1. The CDR3 has 16 amino acids. CDR1 is PRHDT, CDR2 FYEKMQ, per germline (reference sequence). Unmatched junction bases numbered 8, after V lost 5 bases and J lost 4 bases. The CDR3 bases are TGTGCCAGCAGCCGAAGACAGGGGGTAGGCACCGGGGAGCTGTTTTTT. Protein sequence: CASSRRQGVGTGELFF.

V usage is TRBV19 and J usage is TRBJ1-2, with D perhaps matching TRBD1 (6 bases). The CDR3 sequence is 15 residues long. The V and J ends lost 3 bases and 8 bases respectively, with 19 bases between them. CDR1 is LNHDA and CDR2 is SQIVND in the germline V gene (reference sequence). Here the CDR3 reads CASSIQGLPSDGYTF. As DNA, the CDR3 is TGTGCCAGTAGTATTCAGGGGCTCCCCTCTGACGGCTACACCTTC.

The chain carries TRBV6-1 and TRBJ2-2; TRBD1 is a possible D gene (5 bases). This CDR3 has 16 residues. Germline V gene data show CDR1 as MNHNS and CDR2 as SASEGT. V lost 1 base and J 0 bases, leaving 9 bases between the germline ends. The CDR3 reads CASSEGTSANTGELFF. The DNA for the CDR3 is TGTGCCAGCAGTGAAGGGACATCAGCGAACACCGGGGAGCTGTTTTTT.

The rearrangement uses TRBV4-3 and TRBJ2-5; tentative D call: TRBD2 (5 bases). The V end lost 0 bases, the J end lost 6 bases, and 11 bases lay between the germline ends. Germline assignment: CDR1 LGHNA and CDR2 YSLEER. CDR3 length: 14 amino acids. Here the CDR3 reads CASSQEFREKTQYF. CDR3 bases: TGCGCCAGCAGCCAAGAATTTCGGGAAAAGACCCAGTACTTC.

This chain uses TRBV27 with TRBJ1-6; TRBD1 aligns across 8 bases. The CDR3 is made up of 16 amino acids. In germline, CDR1 is MNHEY, CDR2 SMNVEV (reference sequence). Trimming cost V 1 base and J 10 bases; bases outside gene matches: 9. DNA for the CDR3: TGTGCCAGCAGTTTATGGCCAGGGGGCATGTGGTCACCCCTCCACTTT. Its protein product is CASSLWPGGMWSPLHF.

The V gene is TRBV30, the J gene TRBJ2-5; D possibly corresponds to TRBD2 (6 bases). CDR3 length equals 14 residues. The germline V gene has CDR1 GTSNPN and CDR2 SVGIG (reference sequence). The V end lost 2 bases, the J end lost 5 bases, and 15 bases lay between the germline ends. The CDR3 sequence: CAWSFSLAGETQYF. The CDR3 DNA is TGTGCCTGGAGTTTCTCACTAGCAGGGGAGACCCAGTACTTC.

The chain joins TRBV7-9 to TRBJ2-7; 7 bases are shared with TRBD1. The CDR3 length is 15 residues. CDR1 SEHNR and CDR2 FQNEAQ come from the germline V gene (reference sequence). V dropped 3 bases and J dropped 5; count of bases not matched to a gene: 10. The CDR3 DNA reads TGTGCCAGCAGCTTGGCCGGGACAGAGCAACACGAGCAGTACTTC. Its protein product is CASSLAGTEQHEQYF. The full variable domain, with the rest looked up from reference TRBV7-9 and TRBJ2-7, is DTGVSQNPRHKITKRGQNVTFRCDPISEHNRLYWYRQTLGQGPEFLTYFQNEAQLEKSRLLSDRFSAERPKGSFSTLEIQRTEQGDSAMYLCASSLAGTEQHEQYFGPGTRLTVT.